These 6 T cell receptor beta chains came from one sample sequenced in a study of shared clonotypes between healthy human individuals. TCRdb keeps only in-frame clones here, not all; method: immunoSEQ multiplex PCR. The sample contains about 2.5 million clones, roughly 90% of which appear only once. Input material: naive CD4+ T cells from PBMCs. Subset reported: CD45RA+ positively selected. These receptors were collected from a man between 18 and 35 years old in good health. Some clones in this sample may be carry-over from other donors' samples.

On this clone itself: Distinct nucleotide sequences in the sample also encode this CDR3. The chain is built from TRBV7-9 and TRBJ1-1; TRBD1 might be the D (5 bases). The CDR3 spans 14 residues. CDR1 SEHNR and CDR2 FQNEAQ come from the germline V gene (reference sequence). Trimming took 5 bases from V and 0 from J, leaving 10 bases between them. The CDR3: CASSPRTMNTEAFF. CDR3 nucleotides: TGTGCCAGCAGCCCCCGGACAATGAACACTGAAGCTTTCTTT.

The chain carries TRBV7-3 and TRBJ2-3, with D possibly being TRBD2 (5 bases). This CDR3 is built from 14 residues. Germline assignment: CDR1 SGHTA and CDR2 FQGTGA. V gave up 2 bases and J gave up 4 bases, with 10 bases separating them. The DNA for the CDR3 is TGTGCCAGCAGCTTATACCCCGGGGCAGATACGCAGTATTTT. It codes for CASSLYPGADTQYF.

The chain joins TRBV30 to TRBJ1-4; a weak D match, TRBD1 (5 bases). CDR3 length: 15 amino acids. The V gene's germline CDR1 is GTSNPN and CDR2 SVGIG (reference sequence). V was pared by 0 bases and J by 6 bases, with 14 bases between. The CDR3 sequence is CAWSVPQTVHEKLFF. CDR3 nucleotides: TGTGCCTGGAGTGTACCCCAGACAGTTCATGAAAAACTGTTTTTT.

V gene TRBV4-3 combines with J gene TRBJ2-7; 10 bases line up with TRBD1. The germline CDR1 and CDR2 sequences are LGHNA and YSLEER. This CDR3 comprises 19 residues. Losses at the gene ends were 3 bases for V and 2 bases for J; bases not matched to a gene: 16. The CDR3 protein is CASSHYRTGGTASAYEQYF. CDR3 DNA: TGCGCCAGCAGCCATTACCGGACAGGGGGGACGGCTAGCGCCTACGAGCAGTACTTC.

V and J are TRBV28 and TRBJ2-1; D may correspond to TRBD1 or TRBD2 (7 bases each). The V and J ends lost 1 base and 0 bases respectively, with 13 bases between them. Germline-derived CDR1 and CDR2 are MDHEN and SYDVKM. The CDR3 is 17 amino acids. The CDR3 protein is CASSLSGGGTSYNEQFF. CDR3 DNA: TGTGCCAGCAGTTTATCAGGGGGAGGGACCTCCTACAATGAGCAGTTCTTC.

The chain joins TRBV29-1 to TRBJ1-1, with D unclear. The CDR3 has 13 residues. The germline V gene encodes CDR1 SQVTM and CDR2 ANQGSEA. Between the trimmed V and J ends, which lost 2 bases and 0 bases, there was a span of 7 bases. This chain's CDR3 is CSVELTLNTEAFF. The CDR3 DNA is TGCAGCGTTGAACTGACCTTGAACACTGAAGCTTTCTTT.